The 15 T cell receptor beta chains given below trace back to one sample, sequenced in a study of response to subunit inactivated influenza vaccine. TCRdb called the RT-PCR reads again in MiXCR, with one record for every CDR3 protein. The data hold about 700,000 distinct CDR3 sequences, with 12% to 15% observed a single time. Source: PBMCs from blood, taken 14 to 15 days before vaccination. These receptors all stem from a man in his fifties or sixties who received an inactivated influenza vaccine.

This clonotype was observed many times. CDR3 amino acids: CASSYSPSYEQYF. The DNA for the CDR3 is TGTGCCAGCAGTTACTCGCCCTCCTACGAGCAGTACTTC. The chain recombines TRBV6-5 with TRBJ2-7; no clear D. The CDR3 is 13 amino acids. The germline CDR1 and CDR2 sequences are MNHEY and SVGAGI. V lost 0 bases, J lost 0 bases, and 3 bases lay in between.

The V call is TRBV6-1, the J call TRBJ2-2; possibly TRBD2 for D (6 bases). This CDR3 region has 16 residues. Germline V gene lookup returns CDR1 MNHNS and CDR2 SASEGT. The ends were cut back, 6 bases at V and 7 bases at J, with 21 bases in the middle. CDR3 sequence (DNA): TGTGCCAGCAGGGGACTGGAGCTTGCCCGAGGCGGGGAGCTGTTTTTT. It yields the protein CASRGLELARGGELFF.

This chain links TRBV6-1 with TRBJ2-1; 13 bases are shared with TRBD2. Per germline, CDR1 MNHNS and CDR2 SASEGT. The V gene end was trimmed by 6 bases and the J gene end by 8 bases; junction bases not matched to a gene: 4. The CDR3 runs to 14 residues. In nucleotides, the CDR3 is TGTGCCAGCAGGTGGACTAGCGGGAGCGATGAGCAGTTCTTC. Its translation is CASRWTSGSDEQFF.

The chain employs TRBV6-5 and TRBJ2-5, with D perhaps TRBD1 (5 bases). Trimming removed 4 bases from V and 3 bases from J, with 15 bases in between. Germline V gene sequence: CDR1 MNHEY, CDR2 SVGAGI. The CDR3 covers 15 residues. The CDR3 DNA reads TGTGCCAGCAGTTCCCCGGGCAGGGCTGAAGAGACCCAGTACTTC. Translating it yields CASSSPGRAEETQYF.

In its sample, this clonotype was seen many times. The DNA for the CDR3 is TGTGCCAGCAACTCATTTTACGAGCAGTACTTC. Its protein is CASNSFYEQYF. The rearrangement joins TRBV28 to TRBJ2-7; D unresolved. The CDR3 sequence is 11 residues long. Germline CDR1 and CDR2: MDHEN and SYDVKM. V was pared by 7 bases and J by 4 bases, with 8 bases between.

In its sample, this clonotype was seen a few times. The chain uses TRBV29-1 and TRBJ1-2; D unresolved. This CDR3 region has 12 residues. The germline V gene encodes CDR1 SQVTM and CDR2 ANQGSEA. For the CDR3, the DNA is TGCACCACCGGCGAGGGTAACTATGGCTACACCTTC. Amino acids: CTTGEGNYGYTF. Supplemented by reference TRBV29-1 and TRBJ1-2, the full variable domain reads SAVISQKPSRDICQRGTSLTIQCQVDSQVTMMFWYRQQPGQSLTLIATANQGSEATYESGFVIDKFPISRPNLTFSTLTVSNMSPEDSSIYLCTTGEGNYGYTFGSGTRLTVV.

This chain joins TRBV20-1 and TRBJ2-5; 7 bases agree with TRBD2. V dropped 5 bases and J dropped 4; count of bases not matched to a gene: 10. This CDR3 is 14 amino acids long. Germline CDR1 DFQATT, CDR2 SNEGSKA (reference sequence). The CDR3 loop reads CSAPRTRLSETQYF. For the CDR3, the DNA is TGCAGTGCTCCACGGACTAGGCTGTCAGAGACCCAGTACTTC.

V is TRBV20-1 and J is TRBJ2-4; D is unclear. CDR3 length: 13 amino acids. V dropped 6 bases and J dropped 0 bases, with 9 bases sitting between them. Germline CDR1 reads DFQATT; CDR2 reads SNEGSKA (reference sequence). This CDR3 is CSAFQLAKNIQYF. The CDR3 nucleotides read TGCAGTGCGTTCCAGCTAGCCAAAAACATTCAGTACTTC.

This clonotype was recorded at least ten times. The rearrangement joins TRBV7-2 to TRBJ2-3; perhaps TRBD2 as D (5 bases). Germline V gene sequence: CDR1 SGHTA, CDR2 FQGNSA. The CDR3 consists of 15 residues. Trimming left V 2 bases short and J 1 base short, with 10 bases between. The CDR3 protein is CASSLRRGRTDTQYF. CDR3 coding DNA: TGTGCCAGCAGCTTACGCCGGGGTCGCACAGATACGCAGTATTTT.

This chain joins TRBV3-1 and TRBJ2-2; D is perhaps TRBD1 or TRBD2 (5 bases each). The V end was cut by 6 bases, the J end by 3 bases, with 11 bases between. CDR3 length equals 14 residues. The germline V gene encodes CDR1 LGHDT and CDR2 YNNKEL (reference sequence). CDR3 region: CASRPLGDTGELFF. CDR3 sequence (DNA): TGTGCCAGCAGGCCACTGGGGGACACCGGGGAGCTGTTTTTT.

This clonotype has a count of ten or more. The chain links TRBV7-2 to TRBJ1-5; possible D gene TRBD1, 5 bases. Looked up from germline, CDR1 is SGHTA and CDR2 is FQGNSA. The CDR3 sequence is 14 residues long. Trimming stripped 2 bases from V and 7 bases from J, with 12 bases between. The DNA of the CDR3 is TGTGCCAGCAGCTTAACCGGGAGGGGACAGCCCCAGCATTTT. Protein product: CASSLTGRGQPQHF.

The CDR3 here is CASSGRQATSYEQYF. Here the CDR3 DNA reads TGTGCCAGTAGTGGACGACAGGCGACCTCCTACGAGCAGTACTTC. The chain has TRBV19 and TRBJ2-7; perhaps TRBD1 as D (6 bases). There are 15 residues in the CDR3. Germline CDR1 LNHDA, CDR2 SQIVND (reference sequence). V lost 5 bases and J lost 0, with 14 bases in between.

This clonotype occurred many times. V usage is TRBV12-3 or TRBV12-4 and J usage is TRBJ1-2, with 8 bases fitting TRBD1. The CDR3 loop spans 13 amino acids. Losses at the gene ends were 5 bases for V and 3 bases for J; bases not matched to a gene: 2. For the CDR3, the DNA is TGTGCCAGCAGTCTGGACAGGGACTATGGCTACACCTTC. Its protein product is CASSLDRDYGYTF.

This clonotype turned up a few times. J is TRBJ1-5 and V is TRBV27, with 7 bases aligning to TRBD1. The ends lost 10 bases at V and 5 bases at J; junction bases unmatched: 8. Germline V lookup: CDR1 MNHEY, CDR2 SMNVEV (reference sequence). The CDR3 runs 13 residues. The CDR3 region has the DNA TGTGCCATCCCGGGACAGAGCCATCAGCCCCAGCATTTT. The encoded protein is CAIPGQSHQPQHF.

This clonotype came up a few times. At one end the junction does not follow the germline gene, possibly because of a read error. J is TRBJ2-2 and V is TRBV10-3; weak D call: TRBD1 (6 bases). Germline V gives CDR1 ENHRY, CDR2 SYGVKD. The CDR3 consists of 14 residues. The CDR3 loop is CAITETGNTGELFF. DNA of the CDR3: TGTGCCATCACTGAGACAGGGAACACCGGGGAGCTGTTTTTT.